This T cell receptor beta chain came from a study of PD-1 blockade in classical Hodgkin lymphoma. The germline gives CDR1 LGHNA, CDR2 YNFKEQ. There are 16 residues in the CDR3. V lost 4 bases and J 3 bases, leaving 18 bases between the germline ends. For this clone: Antigen: not known.

Using immunoSEQ multiplex PCR, the repertoire was profiled, and TCRdb retains in-frame clones only, with some absent. The data contain about 51,000 clones, 80% of them singletons. Whole-study results and caveats: Only CD4+ TCR diversity, not CD8+, had risen significantly by C4D1. Nivolumab initiation under 1 year post-ASCT meant exclusion.

The time point: cycle 4 day 1 (C4D1), after five to seven weeks of nivolumab. All trial patients relapsed after autologous stem cell transplantation. The patients, who had relapsed/refractory classical Hodgkin lymphoma, achieved best responses of complete response, partial response or progressive disease. The receptor was derived from a human donor with classical Hodgkin lymphoma. Sequencing used peripheral blood mononuclear cells (PBMCs), obtained before the fourth cycle of nivolumab. V is TRBV4-2 and J is TRBJ2-5; D is possibly TRBD1 or TRBD2 (5 bases each). The CDR3 DNA reads TGTGCCAGCAGCCTCGCTTTGGGTGGGGGAGAAGAGACCCAGTACTTC. Translated: CASSLALGGGEETQYF.